The 28 T cell receptor beta chains given below trace back to one sample, sequenced in a study of cytomegalovirus exposure and HLA in healthy donors. The PCR was carried out with 60 Vbeta primers and 13 Jbeta primers. Repertoires were generated with immunoSEQ multiplex PCR, while TCRdb's copy carries only in-frame clones and drops some. The sample has 100,000 to 150,000 clones, about 80% seen once. The sequenced material came from PBMCs. Source of these receptors: a middle-aged man in good health and CMV-seronegative.

J is TRBJ2-5 and V is TRBV7-2; tentatively, D is TRBD1 (6 bases). The CDR3 has 14 residues. Germline lookup yields CDR1 SGHTA and CDR2 FQGNSA. The V and J ends lost 2 bases and 4 bases respectively, with 11 bases between them. The CDR3 spells CASSLNSRGETQYF. CDR3 nucleotide sequence: TGTGCCAGCAGCTTAAACTCCAGGGGAGAGACCCAGTACTTC.

The chain's CDR3 is CAISEMAGGHGGELFF. The DNA of the CDR3 is TGTGCCATCAGTGAGATGGCGGGGGGGCACGGCGGGGAGCTGTTTTTT. The chain joins TRBV10-3 to TRBJ2-2; 9 bases align to TRBD2. This CDR3 region has 16 residues. Unmatched junction bases numbered 8, after V lost 2 bases and J lost 7 bases. In germline, CDR1 is ENHRY, CDR2 SYGVKD.

J is TRBJ2-7 and V is TRBV7-2; 10 nucleotides agree with TRBD2. V was clipped by 2 bases and J by 4 bases; unmatched bases: 8. Germline CDR1 is SGHTA and CDR2 is FQGNSA. The CDR3 totals 16 residues. The chain's CDR3 is CASSLLLAGDGYEQYF. The CDR3, as DNA: TGTGCCAGCAGCTTATTGCTAGCGGGGGACGGGTACGAGCAGTACTTC.

This clone was picked up one time. V gene TRBV5-1 combines with J gene TRBJ2-3; 8 positions match TRBD1. This CDR3 is 16 amino acids long. The J segment lost 2 bases and the V segment lost 4 bases, leaving 9 bases of the junction unmatched. Germline V gene lookup returns CDR1 SGHRS and CDR2 YFSETQ. In DNA, the CDR3 is TGCGCCAGCAGCCGGGACAGGACAGCCTACACAGATACGCAGTATTTT. Residues: CASSRDRTAYTDTQYF.

The J gene is TRBJ2-5, the V gene TRBV6-5; TRBD2 matches at 7 bases. V lost 6 bases, J lost 7 bases, and 8 bases stayed unmatched. Germline lookup yields CDR1 MNHEY and CDR2 SVGAGI. The CDR3 contains 13 residues. The CDR3 protein is CASRLTSSGTQYF. CDR3 nucleotides: TGTGCCAGCAGATTGACTAGCTCAGGGACCCAGTACTTC.

The J gene is TRBJ2-7, the V gene TRBV28; possible D gene TRBD1, 7 bases. Germline V gives CDR1 MDHEN, CDR2 SYDVKM. The CDR3 spans 14 residues. Trimming removed 2 bases from V and 4 bases from J, with 12 bases in between. Written as DNA, the CDR3 is TGTGCCAGCAGTTTAGCGGGACAGACGTACGAGCAGTACTTC. Translated: CASSLAGQTYEQYF.

CDR3 DNA sequence: TGTGCCAGCAGCTTAGATAATGAAGCTTTCTTT. Its protein is CASSLDNEAFF. V and J are TRBV7-9 and TRBJ1-1; the D is unclear. There are 11 residues in the CDR3. The V end was cut by 1 base, the J end by 7 bases, with 4 bases between. Per germline, CDR1 SEHNR and CDR2 FQNEAQ (reference sequence).

This chain links TRBV10-1 with TRBJ2-3; D call uncertain. The germline V and J ends were trimmed by 3 bases and 6 bases, with 10 bases remaining between them. The CDR3 runs to 13 residues. Germline V lookup: CDR1 WNHNN, CDR2 SYGVQD (reference sequence). CDR3 in amino acids: CASSDPPEDTQYF. DNA of the CDR3: TGCGCCAGCAGTGATCCGCCGGAGGATACGCAGTATTTT.

This sequence joins TRBV30 and TRBJ1-1, with D uncertain. The CDR3 loop spans 14 amino acids. The V gene's germline CDR1 is GTSNPN and CDR2 SVGIG (reference sequence). The V gene lost 0 bases and the J gene lost 0 bases, with 8 bases spanning the gap. The CDR3 DNA reads TGTGCCTGGAGTGTAACCAGATTGAACACTGAAGCTTTCTTT. Its protein is CAWSVTRLNTEAFF.

The J gene is TRBJ1-1, the V gene TRBV5-1; TRBD1 agrees at 8 bases. CDR3 length: 14 residues. Germline values: CDR1 SGHRS, CDR2 YFSETQ. V trimming: 5 bases; J trimming: 2 bases; junction bases outside the gene matches: 5. This CDR3 is CASRRTGYNTEAFF. The DNA of the CDR3 is TGCGCCAGCAGACGGACAGGGTATAACACTGAAGCTTTCTTT. Using reference TRBV5-1 and TRBJ1-1 for the parts outside the CDR3, the full variable domain is KAGVTQTPRYLIKTRGQQVTLSCSPISGHRSVSWYQQTPGQGLQFLFEYFSETQRNKGNFPGRFSGRQFSNSRSEMNVSTLELGDSALYLCASRRTGYNTEAFFGQGTRLTVV.

The chain has TRBV30 and TRBJ2-2, with D perhaps matching TRBD1 (6 bases). V lost 1 base and J lost 6, with 12 bases in between. The CDR3 totals 14 residues. Germline CDR1 reads GTSNPN; CDR2 reads SVGIG (reference sequence). This chain's CDR3 is CAWSDLNRAGELFF. The CDR3 bases are TGTGCCTGGAGTGACCTCAACAGGGCCGGGGAGCTGTTTTTT.

The genes are TRBV27 and TRBJ2-6; weak D call: TRBD2 (6 bases). Germline V lookup: CDR1 MNHEY, CDR2 SMNVEV (reference sequence). The ends were cut back, 8 bases at V and 0 bases at J, with 17 bases in the middle. The CDR3 loop spans 17 amino acids. CDR3 bases: TGTGCCAGCCTAGCCGCGATGGGGGGCTCTGGGGCCAACGTCCTGACTTTC. Its translation is CASLAAMGGSGANVLTF.

V and J are TRBV27 and TRBJ2-3; a weak D match, TRBD1 (6 bases). V lost 6 bases, J lost 0 bases, and 13 bases lay in between. Germline V gene lookup returns CDR1 MNHEY and CDR2 SMNVEV (reference sequence). The CDR3 sequence is 15 residues long. In DNA form, the CDR3 reads TGTGCCAGCAGGGAAGGGGGTTGGAGCACAGATACGCAGTATTTT. Translated, it gives CASREGGWSTDTQYF.

This chain links TRBV5-1 with TRBJ2-7, with 9 bases that match TRBD1. The J segment lost 2 bases and the V segment lost 5 bases, leaving 8 bases of the junction unmatched. This CDR3 has 15 residues. CDR1 and CDR2 (germline): SGHRS, YFSETQ. Here the CDR3 reads CASSSTGTGTYEQYF. CDR3 bases: TGCGCCAGCAGTTCGACCGGGACAGGGACCTACGAGCAGTACTTC.

This clone was detected only a few times. The V gene is TRBV29-1, the J gene TRBJ1-5; D not resolved. Germline CDR1 reads SQVTM; CDR2 reads ANQGSEA. Trimming stripped 5 bases from V and 11 bases from J, with 22 bases between. This CDR3 has 14 residues. CDR3 DNA: TGCAGCGTTTCCGCAGATACGACCGGGGTGACCCAGCATTTT. Protein sequence: CSVSADTTGVTQHF.

In nucleotides, the CDR3 is TGTGCCAGCAGTGTCCGACACTTCGACTCTGGAAACACCATATATTTT. Protein sequence: CASSVRHFDSGNTIYF. The chain has TRBV6-1 and TRBJ1-3, with D unclear. The V end was cut by 4 bases, the J end by 0 bases, with 13 bases between. Germline-derived CDR1 and CDR2 are MNHNS and SASEGT. This CDR3 spans 16 amino acids.

The chain's CDR3 is CASTASAGGRPYEQYF. In nucleotides, the CDR3 is TGTGCCAGCACCGCGTCAGCGGGAGGCCGACCCTACGAGCAGTACTTC. V is TRBV2 and J is TRBJ2-7, with 9 bases lining up with TRBD2. CDR1 and CDR2 from the germline V gene are SNHLY and FYNNEI. J was trimmed by 2 bases and V by 7 bases; bases with no gene match: 12. There are 16 residues in the CDR3.

V and J are TRBV14 and TRBJ2-5, with a weak D call TRBD2 (6 bases). The CDR3 runs 12 residues. In germline, CDR1 is SGHDN, CDR2 FVKESK. Trimming removed 2 bases at V and 6 bases at J, with 7 bases between. DNA for the CDR3: TGTGCCAGCAGCCAACGGGAGAAGACCCAGTACTTC. It is translated as CASSQREKTQYF.

This chain joins TRBV30 and TRBJ2-1; 8 bases are a match to TRBD1. Trimming removed 5 bases from V and 8 bases from J; junction bases left unmatched: 2. The CDR3 contains 11 residues. The V gene's germline CDR1 is GTSNPN and CDR2 SVGIG (reference sequence). This CDR3 is CAWGTGHEQFF. The DNA of the CDR3 is TGTGCCTGGGGGACAGGTCATGAGCAGTTCTTC.

The chain links TRBV10-1 to TRBJ2-7; D uncertain. V dropped 0 bases and J dropped 7 bases, with 10 bases sitting between them. From germline, CDR1 is WNHNN and CDR2 SYGVQD (reference sequence). The CDR3 extends over 13 amino acids. For the CDR3, the DNA is TGCGCCAGCAGTGAGTCAGGAGACCAGGAGCAGTACTTC. Translating it yields CASSESGDQEQYF.

In the case of this clone: Other DNA sequences of this sample code for an identical CDR3. The rearrangement links TRBV30 to TRBJ2-3, with TRBD1 as a possible D gene (6 bases). Germline V gives CDR1 GTSNPN, CDR2 SVGIG (reference sequence). V was clipped by 2 bases and J by 0 bases, with 21 bases between them. This CDR3 has 18 amino acids. CDR3 nucleotides: TGTGCCTGGAGTAACGGACAGAAGCCAACACTTAGCACAGATACGCAGTATTTT. Translated: CAWSNGQKPTLSTDTQYF.

This clone was picked up a small number of times. This sequence joins TRBV6-6 and TRBJ1-2, with D possibly being TRBD1 (6 bases). CDR1 is MNHNY and CDR2 is SVGAGI in the germline V gene (reference sequence). V was shortened by 4 bases and J by 7 bases, with 19 bases between the two germline ends. The CDR3 has 15 amino acids. CDR3 sequence (DNA): TGTGCCAGCAGTTCACCAGGGCAGGGGTCCGGTGGCTACACCTTC. It encodes CASSSPGQGSGGYTF.

The chain employs TRBV7-3 and TRBJ2-3; the D gene is possibly TRBD1 (6 bases). The CDR3 has 15 amino acids. Germline V gene lookup returns CDR1 SGHTA and CDR2 FQGTGA. V lost 5 bases and J 0 bases, leaving 12 bases between the germline ends. CDR3 loop: CASSDGQTSTDTQYF. The CDR3 bases are TGTGCCAGCAGCGACGGACAGACGAGCACAGATACGCAGTATTTT. The whole variable domain, filled in from reference TRBV7-3 and TRBJ2-3, reads GAGVSQTPSNKVTEKGKYVELRCDPISGHTALYWYRQSLGQGPEFLIYFQGTGAADDSGLPNDRFFAVRPEGSVSTLKIQRTERGDSAVYLCASSDGQTSTDTQYFGPGTRLTVL.

Only one count was recorded for this clone. The chain has TRBV6-6 and TRBJ2-7; D gene ambiguous. Germline CDR1 reads MNHNY; CDR2 reads SVGAGI (reference sequence). The V end lost 0 bases, the J end lost 6 bases, and 6 bases lay between the germline ends. CDR3 size: 12 residues. As DNA, the CDR3 is TGTGCCAGCAGTTACTCAGCGTCCGAGCAGTACTTC. Translating gives CASSYSASEQYF.

The genes are TRBV2 and TRBJ1-4, with a tentative D call TRBD1 (6 bases). The CDR3 sequence is 14 residues long. The germline gives CDR1 SNHLY, CDR2 FYNNEI. Trimming left V 8 bases short and J 1 base short, with 11 bases between. The CDR3 bases are TGTGCCAGCGCCACAGGGCTAACTAATGAAAAACTGTTTTTT. Residues: CASATGLTNEKLFF.

The table lists this clone with a few counts. The chain employs TRBV13 and TRBJ1-4; tentative D call: TRBD1 (5 bases). Germline CDR1 is PRHDT and CDR2 is FYEKMQ (reference sequence). Trimming removed 5 bases from V and 4 bases from J, with 8 bases in between. The length of the CDR3 is 13 residues. The CDR3 DNA sequence: TGTGCCAGCAGCAGGGGCCGTAATGAAAAACTGTTTTTT. The encoded protein is CASSRGRNEKLFF.

The genes are TRBV28 and TRBJ2-1, with D uncertain. Germline V gene data show CDR1 as MDHEN and CDR2 as SYDVKM. V was pared by 6 bases and J by 5 bases, with 11 bases between. The CDR3 has 13 amino acids. CDR3 loop: CASRPEQNNEQFF. CDR3 DNA: TGTGCCAGCAGACCGGAACAGAACAATGAGCAGTTCTTC.

V and J are TRBV5-4 and TRBJ2-2, with D unresolved. Deletions cut 0 bases from V and 1 base from J, with 7 bases between. This CDR3 contains 15 residues. Germline-derived CDR1 and CDR2 are SGHNT and YYREEE (reference sequence). In DNA, the CDR3 is TGTGCCAGCAGCTTGGGACAACGGAACACCGGGGAGCTGTTTTTT. It is translated as CASSLGQRNTGELFF.